Following are 25 T cell receptor beta chains from one sample sequenced in a study of OX40 agonist ivuxolimab in advanced cancers. Data came from immunoSEQ multiplex PCR; TCRdb stores just in-frame clones and leaves some out. The repertoire holds around 84,000 clones, roughly nine tenths seen once, with approximately 0.2% in the top ten. The source material was CD4+ or CD8+ T cells sorted from blood, sampled in a trial of the OX40 agonist ivuxolimab. Source of these receptors: an adult with an advanced solid tumor such as melanoma, head and neck, liver or kidney cancer.

This chain links TRBV7-2 with TRBJ2-3, with no clear D. Germline lookup yields CDR1 SGHTA and CDR2 FQGNSA. Trimming took 1 base from V and 4 from J, leaving 12 bases between them. This CDR3 has 15 residues. The CDR3: CASSLGTHFPDTQYF. For the CDR3, the DNA is TGTGCCAGCAGCTTAGGTACTCATTTCCCAGATACGCAGTATTTT.

In this sample, this clone turned up once. The V and J genes are TRBV7-2 and TRBJ1-1; no clear D gene. CDR3 length: 13 amino acids. In germline, CDR1 is SGHTA, CDR2 FQGNSA. Trimming cost V 5 bases and J 7 bases, with 14 bases left between them. The CDR3 DNA reads TGTGCCAGCAGCCCCGGGAGATCTTTTGAAGCTTTCTTT. Protein sequence: CASSPGRSFEAFF.

The chain combines TRBV7-8 with TRBJ2-1; unclear D gene. Germline lookup yields CDR1 SGHVS and CDR2 FQNEAQ. The CDR3 has 13 residues. Trimming left V 7 bases short and J 7 bases short, with 14 bases between. The CDR3 coding sequence is TGTGCCAGCACAAACCCGACGATAAATGAGCAGTTCTTC. Amino acid sequence: CASTNPTINEQFF.

The chain recombines TRBV11-2 with TRBJ2-3; D call uncertain. The V gene's germline CDR1 is SGHAT and CDR2 FQNNGV. Trimming left V 6 bases short and J 4 bases short, with 14 bases between. The CDR3 totals 14 residues. The CDR3 nucleotides are TGTGCCAGCAGTCTCGGAAGTACCGCAGATACGCAGTATTTT. It codes for CASSLGSTADTQYF.

The chain employs TRBV5-1 and TRBJ1-1; no clear D gene. There are 13 residues in the CDR3. CDR1 and CDR2 from the germline V gene are SGHRS and YFSETQ. V lost 5 bases and J lost 5, with 13 bases in between. This CDR3 reads CASRNPGRTEAFF. The CDR3 region has the DNA TGCGCCAGCAGAAATCCGGGGAGGACTGAAGCTTTCTTT. The complete variable domain, with remaining parts taken from reference TRBV5-1 and TRBJ1-1, reads KAGVTQTPRYLIKTRGQQVTLSCSPISGHRSVSWYQQTPGQGLQFLFEYFSETQRNKGNFPGRFSGRQFSNSRSEMNVSTLELGDSALYLCASRNPGRTEAFFGQGTRLTVV.

This chain joins TRBV29-1 and TRBJ2-5, with D possibly TRBD1 on 6 matching bases. Trimming pared 2 bases from V and 5 bases from J, leaving 9 bases between. There are 12 residues in the CDR3. From germline, CDR1 is SQVTM and CDR2 ANQGSEA. DNA of the CDR3: TGCAGCGTTGAACAGGGGACCGAGACCCAGTACTTC. It yields the protein CSVEQGTETQYF.

The DNA for the CDR3 is TGTGCCAGCTCACCAATCGGGGCAGATACGCAGTATTTT. Its protein product is CASSPIGADTQYF. The V and J genes are TRBV18 and TRBJ2-3, with D possibly matching TRBD2 (5 bases). This CDR3 has 13 residues. Germline V lookup: CDR1 KGHSH, CDR2 LQKENI. V lost 2 bases and J 4 bases, leaving 7 bases between the germline ends.

This chain uses TRBV11-2 with TRBJ2-7, with 7 nucleotides matching TRBD1. J was trimmed by 2 bases and V by 2 bases; bases with no gene match: 6. The CDR3 has 15 amino acids. Germline V gene sequence: CDR1 SGHAT, CDR2 FQNNGV. For the CDR3, the DNA is TGTGCCAGCAGCTTATATTCAGGGACAGCCTACGAGCAGTACTTC. Residues: CASSLYSGTAYEQYF. The complete variable domain, with remaining parts taken from reference TRBV11-2 and TRBJ2-7, reads EAGVAQSPRYKIIEKRQSVAFWCNPISGHATLYWYQQILGQGPKLLIQFQNNGVVDDSQLPKDRFSAERLKGVDSTLKIQPAKLEDSAVYLCASSLYSGTAYEQYFGPGTRLTVT.

The chain joins TRBV28 to TRBJ2-6; D may be TRBD1 (5 bases). Trimming removed 6 bases at V and 0 bases at J, with 21 bases between. Germline V lookup: CDR1 MDHEN, CDR2 SYDVKM. The CDR3 consists of 19 residues. CDR3: CASSPIPQGTISGANVLTF. The CDR3 DNA reads as TGTGCCAGCAGCCCGATTCCCCAGGGTACTATCTCTGGGGCCAACGTCCTGACTTTC.

The V gene is TRBV7-8, the J gene TRBJ1-6, with D possibly TRBD1 on 6 matching bases. Germline CDR1 SGHVS, CDR2 FQNEAQ. The CDR3 is made up of 13 amino acids. Trimming removed 5 bases at V and 12 bases at J, with 14 bases between. CDR3 region: CASSTRQVLPLHF. DNA of the CDR3: TGTGCCAGCAGCACCCGACAGGTTTTACCCCTCCACTTT.

This clone has a handful of counts. V usage is TRBV2 and J usage is TRBJ2-2; D may be TRBD2 (6 bases). Germline CDR1 reads SNHLY; CDR2 reads FYNNEI. Trimming took off 4 bases at V and 6 bases at J, with 15 bases between the two ends. The length of the CDR3 is 15 residues. CDR3 sequence reads: CASSGPGGGSGELFF. CDR3 nucleotides: TGTGCCAGCAGTGGGCCGGGTGGGGGGTCCGGGGAGCTGTTTTTT.

The rearrangement links TRBV2 to TRBJ1-6, with 7 bases matching TRBD1. Looked up from germline, CDR1 is SNHLY and CDR2 is FYNNEI. V trimming: 6 bases; J trimming: 4 bases; junction bases outside the gene matches: 6. CDR3 length equals 15 residues. The CDR3 region is CASRGTATYNSPLHF. The CDR3 nucleotides are TGTGCCAGCAGGGGGACAGCTACTTATAATTCACCCCTCCACTTT.

The gene calls are TRBV30 and TRBJ1-1, with D hard to call. Deletions cut 1 base from V and 3 bases from J, with 3 bases between. The length of the CDR3 is 11 residues. Germline CDR1 GTSNPN, CDR2 SVGIG (reference sequence). The CDR3 DNA reads as TGTGCCTGGAGTGGATACACTGAAGCTTTCTTT. This codes for CAWSGYTEAFF.

This clone was recorded only once. V usage is TRBV5-4 and J usage is TRBJ2-5; TRBD2 matches 10 bases. V shed 4 bases, J shed 5 bases, and the junction held 8 bases outside the gene matches. CDR1 is SGHNT and CDR2 is YYREEE in the germline V gene (reference sequence). The CDR3 has 15 residues. CDR3 sequence: CASSRSSGSPETQYF. The CDR3 bases are TGTGCCAGCAGCCGGTCTAGCGGGAGTCCTGAGACCCAGTACTTC.

This chain links TRBV29-1 with TRBJ2-5; 9 bases line up with TRBD1. Germline V gives CDR1 SQVTM, CDR2 ANQGSEA. J was trimmed by 5 bases and V by 6 bases; bases with no gene match: 7. This CDR3 comprises 13 residues. In DNA, the CDR3 is TGCAGCGTAGCCGGGACAGGGATGGAGACCCAGTACTTC. Residues: CSVAGTGMETQYF.

This sequence joins TRBV18 and TRBJ1-5; weak D call: TRBD1 (5 bases). This CDR3 contains 15 residues. Trimming took 2 bases from V and 1 from J, leaving 9 bases between them. The V gene's germline CDR1 is KGHSH and CDR2 LQKENI. CDR3 in DNA: TGTGCCAGCTCACCAGACAGCTCGAGCAATCAGCCCCAGCATTTT. This sequence encodes CASSPDSSSNQPQHF.

The chain recombines TRBV6-5 with TRBJ1-2, with D possibly matching TRBD1 (6 bases). This CDR3 has 15 amino acids. Trimming removed 4 bases at V and 4 bases at J, with 16 bases between. Germline assignment: CDR1 MNHEY and CDR2 SVGAGI. The CDR3 sequence: CASSSLVGAFYGYTF. The CDR3 DNA reads TGTGCCAGCAGTTCTCTGGTGGGGGCATTCTATGGCTACACCTTC.

This clone came up once. The rearrangement uses TRBV7-9 and TRBJ1-2; D remains ambiguous. Germline V gene lookup returns CDR1 SEHNR and CDR2 FQNEAQ (reference sequence). V was clipped by 5 bases and J by 4 bases, with 14 bases between them. The CDR3 loop spans 14 amino acids. This CDR3 reads CASSPGSRSYGYTF. DNA for the CDR3: TGTGCCAGCAGCCCAGGATCCAGATCCTATGGCTACACCTTC.

DNA for the CDR3: TGTGCCAGTAGTATCTCGGTCACAGGGGCGTACAATGAGCAGTTCTTC. It encodes CASSISVTGAYNEQFF. V and J are TRBV19 and TRBJ2-1, with 7 positions matching TRBD1. This CDR3 is built from 16 residues. Trimming took 3 bases from V and 4 from J; bases not matched to a gene: 9. The germline gives CDR1 LNHDA, CDR2 SQIVND (reference sequence).

The V gene is TRBV7-9, the J gene TRBJ1-5; tentative D call: TRBD1 (5 bases). The CDR3 covers 15 residues. Germline CDR1 and CDR2: SEHNR and FQNEAQ (reference sequence). With 6 bases removed from V and 3 bases from J, the gap between germline ends came to 15 bases. CDR3 nucleotide sequence: TGTGCCAGCAGTCCCGGGACTTCGGTCAATCAGCCCCAGCATTTT. Its protein product is CASSPGTSVNQPQHF.

The chain recombines TRBV15 with TRBJ2-3; D is ambiguous. The CDR3 contains 13 residues. Looked up from germline, CDR1 is LNHNV and CDR2 is YYDKDF (reference sequence). V was clipped by 1 base and J by 2 bases, with 4 bases between them. The CDR3 loop is CATSRAATDTQYF. Written as DNA, the CDR3 is TGTGCCACCAGCAGAGCTGCCACAGATACGCAGTATTTT.

The gene calls are TRBV19 and TRBJ1-1; 10 positions agree with TRBD1. Germline assignment: CDR1 LNHDA and CDR2 SQIVND (reference sequence). V lost 6 bases to trimming and J lost 1 base; unmatched junction nucleotides: 5. This CDR3 has 15 residues. The CDR3 bases are TGTGCCAGTAGGAGACAGGGGGCGGCGAACACTGAAGCTTTCTTT. Protein: CASRRQGAANTEAFF.

J is TRBJ2-7 and V is TRBV5-1; 7 nucleotides line up with TRBD1. The CDR3 is 14 amino acids. Per germline, CDR1 SGHRS and CDR2 YFSETQ. V shed 2 bases, J shed 5 bases, and the junction held 7 bases outside the gene matches. In nucleotides, the CDR3 is TGCGCCAGCAGCTTCTGGCAGGGGGACCACGAGCAGTACTTC. This codes for CASSFWQGDHEQYF.

This chain uses TRBV2 with TRBJ1-4, with 7 bases lining up with TRBD1. V lost 9 bases, J lost 4 bases, and 2 bases stayed unmatched. The length of the CDR3 is 12 residues. Per germline, CDR1 SNHLY and CDR2 FYNNEI. The CDR3 nucleotides read TGTGCCAGGGGACAGCTTAATGAAAAACTGTTTTTT. Translating gives CARGQLNEKLFF.

The CDR3 DNA sequence: TGTGCCAGCTACAGGGGGCCCCTTACCGAGCAGTACTTC. Translating gives CASYRGPLTEQYF. The chain carries TRBV28 and TRBJ2-7, with 9 positions matching TRBD1. Germline V gene data show CDR1 as MDHEN and CDR2 as SYDVKM. V shed 8 bases and J 6 bases; nucleotides not matched to a gene: 8. The CDR3 loop spans 13 amino acids.